This T cell receptor (beta chain) was profiled in a study of human T cells and chemical hapten exposure. As for the study in general: Donors were sensitized with 2% DPC on the upper inner arm.

Time point indicated: patch test 1, 2 weeks after DPC sensitization. Described treatment: therapeutic diphenylcyclopropenone sensitization with weekly scalp DPC. Participating donors were patients with alopecia, aged 18 to 70 years, considered appropriate candidates for DPC. Germline loops: CDR1 SGDLS, CDR2 YYNGEE. The CDR3 has 18 residues. V lost 4 bases and J lost 0, with 20 bases in between. TCRdb re-analysed the RACE reads in MiXCR, keeping a single row per CDR3 protein. This table has under 450,000 distinct CDR3 sequences, more than 4.5% appearing once. This receptor was identified in a woman aged 45-65 years with alopecia areata. Some clones in this sample may be carry-over from other donors' samples. Sequencing used whole blood, obtained in connection with sensitization to the hapten diphenylcyclopropenone (DPC). The chain links TRBV9 to TRBJ1-3, with D perhaps TRBD1 (5 bases). CDR3 loop: CASSPKSLSGISGNTIYF. CDR3 nucleotide sequence: TGTGCCAGCAGCCCTAAGTCCCTCTCAGGGATCTCTGGAAACACCATATATTTT.